What follows are 25 T cell receptor beta chains derived from one specimen sequenced in a study of beta chain features in type 1 diabetes. General study points: Moderately but significantly shorter TCRB CDR3s were found in Type 1 diabetes patients in all four CD4+ subsets.

The whole isolated RNA underwent reverse transcription, so sequencing captured expressed TCRB transcripts. Generated by immunoSEQ multiplex PCR, the TCRdb table keeps only in-frame clones and is missing some. There are 250,000 or so clones in the sample; 14% occur only once, and approximately 0.018% lies in the top ten. These receptors have no identified antigens. Sequenced material: naive CD4+ T cells from blood. These TCRs come from a man aged 25-45 years with type 1 diabetes.

V gene TRBV30 combines with J gene TRBJ2-5; TRBD1 agrees at 8 bases. With V trimmed by 4 bases and J by 5 bases, 9 bases remained unmatched. The V gene's germline CDR1 is GTSNPN and CDR2 SVGIG (reference sequence). The CDR3 totals 14 residues. CDR3 nucleotide sequence: TGTGCCTGGATCCCGACAGGGGTATGGGAGACCCAGTACTTC. Its protein product is CAWIPTGVWETQYF.

This clone has more than one count but fewer than ten. The chain joins TRBV29-1 to TRBJ2-7; 8 bases fit TRBD1. Germline CDR1 reads SQVTM; CDR2 reads ANQGSEA. Trimming at V came to 6 bases and at J to 5 bases, leaving 6 bases not matched to a gene. CDR3 length: 12 residues. The CDR3 sequence is CSVRDRINEQYF. The CDR3 nucleotides are TGCAGCGTCCGGGACAGGATCAACGAGCAGTACTTC.

This chain links TRBV6-5 with TRBJ2-2; the D is unclear. V lost 6 bases to trimming and J lost 5 bases, with 7 bases between them. The CDR3 runs to 12 residues. CDR1 MNHEY and CDR2 SVGAGI come from the germline V gene. In nucleotides, the CDR3 is TGTGCCAGCAGCCTCGTGACCGGGGAGCTGTTTTTT. Translating gives CASSLVTGELFF.

V and J are TRBV28 and TRBJ1-5; weak D call: TRBD1 (6 bases). The V and J ends lost 5 bases and 0 bases respectively, with 14 bases between them. The CDR3 runs to 16 residues. Germline V gives CDR1 MDHEN, CDR2 SYDVKM. CDR3 amino acids: CASSDTGINSNQPQHF. CDR3 nucleotides: TGTGCCAGCAGTGACACAGGGATAAATAGCAATCAGCCCCAGCATTTT.

The sample holds a few counts of this clone. The rearrangement joins TRBV27 to TRBJ2-7; 12 bases fit TRBD2. The CDR3 is 16 residues long. The V segment lost 2 bases and the J segment 4 bases; nucleotides outside the gene matches: 6. The V gene's germline CDR1 is MNHEY and CDR2 SMNVEV (reference sequence). In DNA, the CDR3 is TGTGCCAGCAGTTTACCTAGCGGGAGGGCCGTATACGAGCAGTACTTC. Encoded protein: CASSLPSGRAVYEQYF.

This clone has just a few counts. The chain carries TRBV7-6 and TRBJ1-3; TRBD1 matches at 9 bases. Germline V gene sequence: CDR1 SGHVS, CDR2 FNYEAQ. This CDR3 comprises 16 residues. The V segment lost 4 bases and the J segment 2 bases; nucleotides outside the gene matches: 6. CDR3 DNA sequence: TGTGCCAGCAGCTCTACGACAGGGGGACCTGGAAACACCATATATTTT. This gives the protein CASSSTTGGPGNTIYF.

V and J are TRBV20-1 and TRBJ1-2, with D possibly matching TRBD1 (6 bases). Germline CDR1 reads DFQATT; CDR2 reads SNEGSKA (reference sequence). CDR3 length: 10 residues. The CDR3 sequence is CSTYRAGYTF. In nucleotides, the CDR3 is TGCAGCACTTACAGGGCTGGCTACACCTTC.

The chain couples TRBV2 to TRBJ1-5, with TRBD1 as a possible D gene (6 bases). V was clipped by 6 bases and J by 7 bases, with 13 bases between them. Germline V lookup: CDR1 SNHLY, CDR2 FYNNEI. CDR3 length equals 13 residues. CDR3 nucleotide sequence: TGTGCCAGCAGCGTCAGGGGCTCCCAGCCCCAGCATTTT. As protein: CASSVRGSQPQHF. Supplemented by reference TRBV2 and TRBJ1-5, the full variable domain reads EPEVTQTPSHQVTQMGQEVILRCVPISNHLYFYWYRQILGQKVEFLVSFYNNEISEKSEIFDDQFSVERPDGSNFTLKIRSTKLEDSAMYFCASSVRGSQPQHFGDGTRLSIL.

This chain links TRBV30 with TRBJ1-1; D is ambiguous. CDR1 GTSNPN and CDR2 SVGIG come from the germline V gene (reference sequence). With 8 bases removed from V and 10 bases from J, the gap between germline ends came to 23 bases. The CDR3 spans 13 residues. The CDR3 loop reads CATSVGTREVAFF. In nucleotides, the CDR3 is TGTGCCACTTCGGTAGGCACCCGAGAGGTAGCTTTCTTT.

The rearrangement links TRBV5-1 to TRBJ2-2; D perhaps matches TRBD2 (5 bases). V was pared by 4 bases and J by 4 bases, with 14 bases between. This CDR3 comprises 15 residues. In germline, CDR1 is SGHRS, CDR2 YFSETQ. The CDR3 sequence is CASSPEDVFTGELFF. The CDR3 DNA sequence: TGCGCCAGCAGCCCGGAGGATGTCTTCACCGGGGAGCTGTTTTTT.

The table lists this clone with a few counts. The chain carries TRBV29-1 and TRBJ1-5; D gene unclear. In germline, CDR1 is SQVTM, CDR2 ANQGSEA. The V and J ends lost 5 bases and 6 bases respectively, with 17 bases between them. The CDR3 is made up of 14 amino acids. This CDR3 reads CSVSTGPPGQPQHF. CDR3 DNA: TGCAGCGTTTCAACTGGCCCACCGGGTCAGCCCCAGCATTTT.

The chain uses TRBV5-6 and TRBJ2-7, with 9 positions matching TRBD1. V was clipped by 6 bases and J by 3 bases; unmatched bases: 7. In germline, CDR1 is SGHDT, CDR2 YYEEEE. The CDR3 runs to 14 residues. The CDR3 nucleotides read TGTGCCAGCATCAGGACAGGGGTGAACTACGAGCAGTACTTC. Translating it yields CASIRTGVNYEQYF.

This clone was seen more than once but under ten times. The chain is built from TRBV9 and TRBJ2-5; 14 positions match TRBD2. Trimming cost V 2 bases and J 5 bases; bases outside gene matches: 8. Germline lookup yields CDR1 SGDLS and CDR2 YYNGEE. This CDR3 has 17 amino acids. CDR3 loop: CASSVHGTSGSGETQYF. CDR3 sequence (DNA): TGTGCCAGCAGCGTTCACGGGACTAGCGGGAGTGGTGAGACCCAGTACTTC.

This sequence joins TRBV5-4 and TRBJ1-4; 7 nucleotides align to TRBD1. This CDR3 has 16 amino acids. Germline-derived CDR1 and CDR2 are SGHNT and YYREEE (reference sequence). Losses at the gene ends were 2 bases for V and 4 bases for J; bases not matched to a gene: 8. The CDR3: CASSFGTPGGNEKLFF. For the CDR3, the DNA is TGTGCCAGCAGCTTCGGGACGCCAGGGGGTAATGAAAAACTGTTTTTT.

The chain uses TRBV29-1 and TRBJ1-1; D remains unclear. V gave up 2 bases and J gave up 10 bases, with 17 bases separating them. CDR3 size: 13 residues. Germline V lookup: CDR1 SQVTM, CDR2 ANQGSEA. The CDR3, as DNA: TGCAGCGTTGAATCCGGGGTGGGTTCTGGAGCTTTCTTT. Amino acid sequence: CSVESGVGSGAFF.

The chain has TRBV19 and TRBJ1-5; a weak D match, TRBD1 (5 bases). This CDR3 contains 14 residues. V was clipped by 9 bases and J by 1 base, with 13 bases between them. Germline V CDR1 and CDR2: LNHDA, SQIVND (reference sequence). The CDR3 DNA is TGTGCCAGCTGTGGGGGGAAGAGCAATCAGCCCCAGCATTTT. Protein product: CASCGGKSNQPQHF.

The CDR3 sequence: CASTNSGGHEQYF. For the CDR3, the DNA is TGTGCCAGCACTAATTCGGGGGGCCACGAGCAGTACTTC. The chain uses TRBV5-6 and TRBJ2-7; D possibly corresponds to TRBD2 (7 bases). There are 13 residues in the CDR3. V was pared by 6 bases and J by 5 bases, with 15 bases between. Germline assignment: CDR1 SGHDT and CDR2 YYEEEE.

This sequence joins TRBV18 and TRBJ2-3, with no clear D. CDR1 is KGHSH, CDR2 LQKENI, per germline. CDR3 length equals 15 residues. With 0 bases removed from V and 6 bases from J, the gap between germline ends came to 13 bases. The CDR3 loop is CASSPPYPARDTQYF. In DNA, the CDR3 is TGTGCCAGCTCACCACCATACCCGGCCAGGGATACGCAGTATTTT.

This chain connects TRBV4-1 to TRBJ1-2, with 9 bases identical to TRBD1. Germline lookup yields CDR1 MGHRA and CDR2 YSYEKL. Trimming took 5 bases from V and 6 from J; bases not matched to a gene: 10. The CDR3 runs to 15 residues. CDR3 sequence: CASSNRDRDSHGYTF. CDR3 nucleotides: TGCGCCAGCAGCAACCGGGACAGGGATTCTCATGGCTACACCTTC.

The rearrangement uses TRBV5-4 and TRBJ1-2; 7 bases align to TRBD1. V shed 1 base and J 4 bases; nucleotides not matched to a gene: 7. The CDR3 contains 15 residues. Germline V gives CDR1 SGHNT, CDR2 YYREEE (reference sequence). Here the CDR3 reads CASSLPRQGGYGYTF. CDR3 in DNA: TGTGCCAGCAGCTTGCCCCGACAGGGAGGCTATGGCTACACCTTC.

This chain uses TRBV18 with TRBJ1-3, with D tentatively TRBD1 (6 bases). CDR1 is KGHSH, CDR2 LQKENI, per germline. The CDR3 totals 16 residues. V was cut by 4 bases and J by 0 bases, with 13 bases left in between. The chain's CDR3 is CASSLSDRISGNTIYF. CDR3 bases: TGTGCCAGCTCACTCTCCGACAGGATCTCTGGAAACACCATATATTTT.

The rearrangement uses TRBV2 and TRBJ2-3; TRBD2 might be the D (5 bases). The V gene's germline CDR1 is SNHLY and CDR2 FYNNEI. This CDR3 comprises 15 residues. With 4 bases removed from V and 1 base from J, the gap between germline ends came to 12 bases. The CDR3 spells CASSVPTGGTDTQYF. The CDR3 bases are TGTGCCAGCAGTGTTCCCACCGGGGGCACAGATACGCAGTATTTT.

The gene calls are TRBV18 and TRBJ1-2, with D tentatively TRBD1 (6 bases). The V and J ends lost 4 bases and 3 bases respectively, with 15 bases between them. The CDR3 loop spans 15 amino acids. In germline, CDR1 is KGHSH, CDR2 LQKENI. The CDR3 DNA reads TGTGCCAGCTCACATCAACAAGGGGGTGACTATGGCTACACCTTC. Its protein is CASSHQQGGDYGYTF.

The sample holds a few counts of this clone. V is TRBV5-6 and J is TRBJ2-7; 11 bases align to TRBD2. Per the germline V gene, CDR1 is SGHDT and CDR2 is YYEEEE. CDR3 length equals 16 residues. The junction had 8 bases not matched to a gene; V was cut back by 4 bases and J by 2 bases. As DNA, the CDR3 is TGTGCCAGCAGCCGAGGACTAGCGGGCTTAACCTACGAGCAGTACTTC. It translates to CASSRGLAGLTYEQYF.

There are a few counts of this clone. DNA of the CDR3: TGTGCCACCAAGGTAGGGGGTAGGATCACTGAAGCTTTCTTT. Translating gives CATKVGGRITEAFF. This rearrangement joins TRBV19 to TRBJ1-1; tentative D call: TRBD1 (6 bases). There are 14 residues in the CDR3. Between the trimmed V and J ends, which lost 10 bases and 4 bases, there was a span of 19 bases. Germline V lookup: CDR1 LNHDA, CDR2 SQIVND (reference sequence).